The sample holds many counts of the clone carrying this T cell receptor beta chain. Its antigen is undetermined. This sample was included in a study of identical twins. General study findings and limits: Cord blood beta clonotypes that were abundant carried fewer insertions, and memory repertoires showed no such trend. The study drew conclusions from cross-sectional statistical analysis, not from following the same donors.

Between the trimmed V and J ends, which lost 4 bases and 5 bases, there was a span of 15 bases. Germline CDR1 is SQVTM and CDR2 is ANQGSEA. CDR3 length: 13 amino acids. Each CDR3 protein gets one entry after TCRdb re-called the 5' RACE reads with MiXCR. The sample holds hundreds of thousands of distinct CDR3 sequences, roughly 12% seen once. The same specimen was also included in a second study, on yellow fever vaccine responses in identical twins.

V usage is TRBV29-1 and J usage is TRBJ2-7, with D possibly called TRBD1 or TRBD2 (5 bases each). The receptor's source is a woman between 18 and 29 years old in good health. Sequencing was carried out using CD8+ T cells sorted from blood. CDR3: CSVGGPRPDEQYF. Written as DNA, the CDR3 is TGCAGCGTTGGGGGACCCCGGCCGGACGAGCAGTACTTC.